This T cell receptor (beta chain) stems from a study of T cell changes during pregnancy in multiple sclerosis. Sequenced by immunoSEQ multiplex PCR; TCRdb stores in-frame clones only, minus some. This sample has 120,000 or so clones, with under 95% found just once. V shed 5 bases and J 2 bases; nucleotides not matched to a gene: 4. The CDR3 spans 14 residues. CDR1 is SGHTA, CDR2 FQGNSA, per germline. The material was peripheral blood, obtained before pregnancy. The clonotype originates from a female donor with multiple sclerosis, enrolled in a pregnancy study. The V gene is TRBV7-2, the J gene TRBJ1-2; 8 bases are a match to TRBD1. The CDR3 here is CASSRDRRNYGYTF. The CDR3 DNA sequence: TGTGCCAGCAGCCGGGACAGGAGAAACTATGGCTACACCTTC.